The 21 T cell receptor beta chains below come from one sample, sequenced in a study of control samples from healthy donors and cancer patients (dated by TCRdb to about 2020). The library was produced with the immunoSEQ multiplex PCR assay. TCRdb took this table from immuneACCESS and kept in-frame rearrangements with V and J called. Such tables lack part of the clones; where checked against another copy, unresolved V genes explain under half of the gap, and the rest is unexplained. The sample table holds some 95,000 clones, of which just under 95% were seen once. About 3% of the sample is in the top ten clones. The specimen was blood. These TCRs come from a human donor in good health. The donor label of this sample is uncertain.

The rearrangement links TRBV12-5 to TRBJ2-7, with 8 bases identical to TRBD2. Germline assignment: CDR1 LGHNT and CDR2 FRNRAP. This CDR3 comprises 13 residues. V dropped 5 bases and J dropped 6; count of bases not matched to a gene: 6. The CDR3 sequence is CASGTGTRSEQYF. DNA of the CDR3: TGTGCTAGTGGTACTGGGACTAGATCCGAGCAGTACTTC.

This clone occurred once. The rearrangement joins TRBV6-4 to TRBJ1-3, with D unresolved. The V end was cut by 3 bases, the J end by 6 bases, with 12 bases between. The CDR3 totals 14 residues. In germline, CDR1 is MRHNA, CDR2 SNTAGT. The CDR3 spells CASSELRWVNTIYF. CDR3 nucleotide sequence: TGTGCCAGCAGTGAGCTGAGATGGGTAAACACCATATATTTT.

The chain recombines TRBV18 with TRBJ2-1; 10 bases match TRBD2. The CDR3 sequence is 15 residues long. CDR1 KGHSH and CDR2 LQKENI come from the germline V gene. With 5 bases clipped from V and 3 bases from J, the junction kept 4 bases outside the gene matches. Written as DNA, the CDR3 is TGTGCCAGCTCAACAAGCGGGGGGGTCTACAATGAGCAGTTCTTC. The encoded protein is CASSTSGGVYNEQFF.

J is TRBJ1-1 and V is TRBV2, with TRBD1 as a possible D gene (5 bases). This CDR3 has 12 residues. CDR1 SNHLY and CDR2 FYNNEI come from the germline V gene. The V gene lost 11 bases and the J gene lost 0 bases, with 10 bases spanning the gap. CDR3 sequence reads: CALRGLNTEAFF. In nucleotides, the CDR3 is TGTGCCCTGAGGGGCTTGAACACTGAAGCTTTCTTT.

The V and J genes are TRBV11-2 and TRBJ1-5, with D maybe TRBD1 (5 bases). The germline CDR1 and CDR2 sequences are SGHAT and FQNNGV. The CDR3 is 15 amino acids. V lost 1 base to trimming and J lost 2 bases, with 9 bases between them. The CDR3 loop is CASSLGQGGNQPQHF. The CDR3 coding sequence is TGTGCCAGCAGCTTAGGTCAGGGTGGCAATCAGCCCCAGCATTTT.

The J gene is TRBJ2-5, the V gene TRBV3-1 (or the pseudogene TRBV3-2), with D possibly being TRBD1 (5 bases). The germline V gene has CDR1 LGHDT and CDR2 YNNKEL (reference sequence). Trimming removed 4 bases at V and 0 bases at J, with 9 bases between. The CDR3 is 14 amino acids. Written as DNA, the CDR3 is TGTGCCAGCAGCCTAGACAGCAACCAAGAGACCCAGTACTTC. Translating gives CASSLDSNQETQYF.

The chain combines TRBV27 with TRBJ1-5; 8 bases are shared with TRBD1. V dropped 3 bases and J dropped 0; count of bases not matched to a gene: 4. Looked up from germline, CDR1 is MNHEY and CDR2 is SMNVEV (reference sequence). The CDR3 length is 16 residues. CDR3 nucleotides: TGTGCCAGCAGTTTGGGGACAGGTTTTAGCAATCAGCCCCAGCATTTT. Translating gives CASSLGTGFSNQPQHF.

The V gene is TRBV29-1, the J gene TRBJ1-1; no reliable D call. Per germline, CDR1 SQVTM and CDR2 ANQGSEA. The CDR3 runs 13 residues. V was cut by 4 bases and J by 4 bases, with 13 bases left in between. CDR3 in DNA: TGCAGCGTTGCTTTAGGTAGCGGCACTGAAGCTTTCTTT. The encoded protein is CSVALGSGTEAFF.

The genes are TRBV6-5 and TRBJ1-1; D unclear. V shed 2 bases and J shed 0 bases, with 4 bases lying between them. Germline CDR1 is MNHEY and CDR2 is SVGAGI. The CDR3 length is 13 residues. The CDR3 coding sequence is TGTGCCAGCAGTTACCGGGTGAACACTGAAGCTTTCTTT. Translated, it gives CASSYRVNTEAFF.

The V call is TRBV24-1, the J call TRBJ2-6, with unresolved D. CDR1 and CDR2 from the germline V gene are KGHDR and SFDVKD. The germline V and J ends were trimmed by 7 bases and 2 bases, with 5 bases remaining between them. The CDR3 runs to 13 residues. Written as DNA, the CDR3 is TGTGCCACCAGAAAGACTGGGGCCAACGTCCTGACTTTC. Protein sequence: CATRKTGANVLTF.

The J gene is TRBJ1-5, the V gene TRBV28; the D gene is possibly TRBD1 (6 bases). This CDR3 region has 14 residues. Trimming shortened V by 2 bases and J by 5 bases, and 10 bases separated the two germline ends. The V gene's germline CDR1 is MDHEN and CDR2 SYDVKM. Here the CDR3 DNA reads TGTGCCAGCAGTTTAATGGACAGAGATCAGCCCCAGCATTTT. Translation gives CASSLMDRDQPQHF.

The chain employs TRBV19 and TRBJ2-7, with TRBD1 identical over 7 bases. Germline CDR1 is LNHDA and CDR2 is SQIVND (reference sequence). V lost 4 bases to trimming and J lost 3 bases; unmatched junction nucleotides: 9. This CDR3 spans 15 amino acids. The CDR3 region has the DNA TGTGCCAGTAGTAACCAGGGGGTAAATCTCTACGAGCAGTACTTC. It is translated as CASSNQGVNLYEQYF. Based on the CDR3 plus reference TRBV19 and TRBJ2-7, the full variable domain is DGGITQSPKYLFRKEGQNVTLSCEQNLNHDAMYWYRQDPGQGLRLIYYSQIVNDFQKGDIAEGYSVSREKKESFPLTVTSAQKNPTAFYLCASSNQGVNLYEQYFGPGTRLTVT.

This chain links TRBV5-1 with TRBJ1-2; D is undetermined. V was shortened by 2 bases and J by 8 bases, with 13 bases between the two germline ends. This CDR3 has 13 amino acids. Germline values: CDR1 SGHRS, CDR2 YFSETQ. The CDR3 region is CASSLAQTRGYTF. The CDR3, as DNA: TGCGCCAGCAGCTTAGCACAAACGAGGGGCTACACCTTC.

The genes are TRBV4-2 and TRBJ2-1; 14 positions match TRBD2. There are 18 residues in the CDR3. Germline V gene sequence: CDR1 LGHNA, CDR2 YNFKEQ. V gave up 4 bases and J gave up 3 bases; unmatched junction bases: 8. The CDR3 sequence is CASSPTLGLAGDYNEQFF. DNA of the CDR3: TGTGCCAGCAGCCCAACCTTGGGACTAGCGGGGGACTACAATGAGCAGTTCTTC.

The chain uses TRBV4-3 and TRBJ1-1; D perhaps matches TRBD1 (5 bases). The V end was cut by 1 base, the J end by 1 base, with 19 bases between. This CDR3 has 18 residues. Germline V gene sequence: CDR1 LGHNA, CDR2 YSLEER. CDR3 residues: CASSQGWGRSEQNTEAFF. CDR3 bases: TGCGCCAGCAGCCAAGGCTGGGGCCGATCCGAACAGAACACTGAAGCTTTCTTT.

CDR3 sequence reads: CASSHGTENYGYTF. CDR3 bases: TGTGCCAGCAGCCACGGGACAGAGAACTATGGCTACACCTTC. This sequence joins TRBV6-6 and TRBJ1-2, with TRBD1 identical over 7 bases. Unmatched junction bases numbered 6, after V lost 6 bases and J lost 2 bases. The germline gives CDR1 MNHNY, CDR2 SVGAGI (reference sequence). CDR3 size: 14 residues.

The V call is TRBV6-5, the J call TRBJ1-2; possibly TRBD1 for D (5 bases). V gave up 7 bases and J gave up 7 bases, with 13 bases separating them. The CDR3 covers 12 residues. Germline-derived CDR1 and CDR2 are MNHEY and SVGAGI. The CDR3, as DNA: TGTGCCAGCATAGGGCAGGGTTCTGGCTACACCTTC. Encoded protein: CASIGQGSGYTF.

CDR3 sequence reads: CASSSGGVKNEQYV. The CDR3 DNA is TGTGCCAGCAGCTCAGGGGGGGTAAAAAACGAGCAGTACGTC. The chain has TRBV7-9 and TRBJ2-7; the D call may be TRBD1 or TRBD2 (7 bases each). Trimming shortened V by 4 bases and J by 5 bases, and 15 bases separated the two germline ends. CDR1 is SEHNR, CDR2 FQNEAQ, per germline (reference sequence). The CDR3 runs to 14 residues.

With regard to this clone: A read error may account for a junction end that differs from germline. The chain carries TRBV2 and TRBJ1-1; D is possibly TRBD1 (5 bases). In germline, CDR1 is SNHLY, CDR2 FYNNEI. The CDR3 extends over 15 amino acids. CDR3 coding DNA: TGTGCCAGCCGTGAGGGAGCAGGGTTGGACACTGAAGCTTTCTTT. As protein: CASREGAGLDTEAFF. Together with reference TRBV2 and TRBJ1-1, the CDR3 gives the full variable domain: EPEVTQTPSHQVTQMGQEVILRCVPISNHLYFYWYRQILGQKVEFLVSFYNNEISEKSEIFDDQFSVERPDGSNFTLKIRSTKLEDSAMYFCASREGAGLDTEAFFGQGTRLTVV.

This sequence joins TRBV11-3 and TRBJ2-3, with 10 positions matching TRBD2. The CDR3 contains 17 residues. Trimming cost V 5 bases and J 0 bases; bases outside gene matches: 8. Germline values: CDR1 SGHNT, CDR2 YENEEA. The CDR3 here is CASSKRQAGGSTDTQYF. As DNA, the CDR3 is TGTGCCAGCAGCAAGCGGCAAGCGGGGGGGAGCACAGATACGCAGTATTTT. The full variable domain, its missing parts supplied by reference TRBV11-3 and TRBJ2-3, is EAGVVQSPRYKIIEKKQPVAFWCNPISGHNTLYWYLQNLGQGPELLIRYENEEAVDDSQLPKDRFSAERLKGVDSTLKIQPAELGDSAVYLCASSKRQAGGSTDTQYFGPGTRLTVL.

The J gene is TRBJ1-3, the V gene TRBV9, with D maybe TRBD1 (6 bases). The CDR3 is made up of 17 amino acids. CDR1 is SGDLS and CDR2 is YYNGEE in the germline V gene. V was clipped by 4 bases and J by 0 bases, with 17 bases between them. CDR3 sequence: CASSSSLGHLSGNTIYF. In DNA, the CDR3 is TGTGCCAGCAGCTCCTCGCTGGGACACCTCTCTGGAAACACCATATATTTT. Together with reference TRBV9 and TRBJ1-3, the CDR3 gives the full variable domain: DSGVTQTPKHLITATGQRVTLRCSPRSGDLSVYWYQQSLDQGLQFLIQYYNGEERAKGNILERFSAQQFPDLHSELNLSSLELGDSALYFCASSSSLGHLSGNTIYFGEGSWLTVV.